The present TCR beta chain was sequenced within a study of blood T cells in healthy people across ages. CDR1 and CDR2 from the germline V gene are DFQATT and SNEGSKA (reference sequence). The V gene end was trimmed by 8 bases and the J gene end by 4 bases; junction bases not matched to a gene: 4. The CDR3 covers 12 residues. The use of a sample-barcoded 5' primer and a J-beta primer mix characterized a second PCR of roughly 6 to 12 cycles. TCRdb used MiXCR to reprocess the 5' RACE reads, holding one entry per CDR3 protein. The sample has 1,500,000 or so distinct CDR3 sequences; about 45% are singletons. Overall study findings and caveats: As age increased, TCR beta diversity per million T cells fell in a roughly linear fashion.

This clonotype was detected once. Its specificity is unknown. The chain couples TRBV20-1 to TRBJ2-1; 8 nucleotides match TRBD2. Sequencing was performed on blood. This receptor was obtained from a woman between 18 and 29 years old in good health. CDR3 residues: CSPGGGYNEQFF. Here the CDR3 DNA reads TGCAGTCCCGGGGGGGGATACAATGAGCAGTTCTTC.